This T cell receptor beta chain was captured in a study of spatial heterogeneity in lung cancer. The time point was: blood at routine non-recurrence follow-up after resection. TCRdb reprocessed the 5' RACE reads via MiXCR and lists one record per CDR3 protein. Counted here are more than 25,000 distinct CDR3 sequences, 5.4% occurring once; the ten biggest clones make up more than 20%. The CDR3 loop spans 13 amino acids. The V segment lost 8 bases and the J segment 6 bases; nucleotides outside the gene matches: 7. Germline V lookup: CDR1 KGHDR, CDR2 SFDVKD. This clonotype was found many times. Specimen: PBMCs, collected at follow-up. J is TRBJ2-3 and V is TRBV24-1, with 7 bases aligning to TRBD2. The receptor's source is a female donor with early-stage non-small cell lung cancer. The CDR3 DNA reads as TGTGCCACCAAAGCAGCGGGAAAGGATACGCAGTATTTT. Translating gives CATKAAGKDTQYF.